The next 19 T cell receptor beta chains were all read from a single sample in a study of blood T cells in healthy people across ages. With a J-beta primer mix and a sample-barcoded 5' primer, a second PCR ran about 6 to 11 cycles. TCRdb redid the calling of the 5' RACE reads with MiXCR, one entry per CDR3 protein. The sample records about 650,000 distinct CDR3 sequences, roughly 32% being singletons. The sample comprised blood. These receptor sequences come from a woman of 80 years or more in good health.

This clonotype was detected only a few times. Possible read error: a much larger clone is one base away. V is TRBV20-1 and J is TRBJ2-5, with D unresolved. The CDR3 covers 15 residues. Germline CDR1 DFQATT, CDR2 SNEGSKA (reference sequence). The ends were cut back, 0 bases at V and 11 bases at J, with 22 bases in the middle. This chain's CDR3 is CSARDEVRVYNEQYF. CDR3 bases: TGCAGTGCTAGAGACGAGGTGAGAGTCTACAATGAGCAGTACTTC.

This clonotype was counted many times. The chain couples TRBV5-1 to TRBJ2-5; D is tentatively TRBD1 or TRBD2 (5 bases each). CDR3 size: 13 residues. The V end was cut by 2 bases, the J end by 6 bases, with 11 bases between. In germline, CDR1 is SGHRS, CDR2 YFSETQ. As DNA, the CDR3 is TGCGCCAGCAGCTTTTTTGGGGACCAGACCCAGTACTTC. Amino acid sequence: CASSFFGDQTQYF.

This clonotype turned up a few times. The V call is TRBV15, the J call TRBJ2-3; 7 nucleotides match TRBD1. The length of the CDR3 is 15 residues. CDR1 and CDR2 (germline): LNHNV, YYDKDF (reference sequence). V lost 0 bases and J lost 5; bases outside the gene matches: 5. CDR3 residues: CATSREGGLVDTQYF. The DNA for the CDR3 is TGTGCCACCAGCAGAGAAGGGGGCCTGGTAGATACGCAGTATTTT.

CDR3 region: CAISEGTDTQYF. The CDR3 coding sequence is TGTGCCATCAGTGAAGGGACAGATACGCAGTATTTT. V is TRBV10-3 and J is TRBJ2-3; D gene unclear. V was pared by 3 bases and J by 3 bases, with 4 bases between. The germline V gene has CDR1 ENHRY and CDR2 SYGVKD. The CDR3 has 12 amino acids.

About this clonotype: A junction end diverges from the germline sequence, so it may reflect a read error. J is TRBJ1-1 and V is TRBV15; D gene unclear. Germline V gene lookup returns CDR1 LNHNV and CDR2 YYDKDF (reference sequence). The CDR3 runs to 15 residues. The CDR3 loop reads CATGRDRIPNTEAFF. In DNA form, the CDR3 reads TGTGCCACCGGCAGAGATCGGATCCCGAACACTGAAGCTTTCTTT.

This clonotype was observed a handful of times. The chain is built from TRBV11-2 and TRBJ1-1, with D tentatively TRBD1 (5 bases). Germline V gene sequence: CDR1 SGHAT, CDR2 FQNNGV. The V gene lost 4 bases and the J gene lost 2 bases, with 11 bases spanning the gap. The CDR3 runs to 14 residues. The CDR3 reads CASSSIQGNTEAFF. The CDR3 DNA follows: TGTGCCAGCAGCTCAATCCAGGGAAACACTGAAGCTTTCTTT.

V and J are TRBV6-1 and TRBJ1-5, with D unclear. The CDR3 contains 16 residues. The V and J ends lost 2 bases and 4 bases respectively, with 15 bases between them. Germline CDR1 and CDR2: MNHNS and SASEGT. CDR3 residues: CASSEFTRMRNQPQHF. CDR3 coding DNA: TGTGCCAGCAGTGAATTTACCCGGATGCGGAATCAGCCCCAGCATTTT.

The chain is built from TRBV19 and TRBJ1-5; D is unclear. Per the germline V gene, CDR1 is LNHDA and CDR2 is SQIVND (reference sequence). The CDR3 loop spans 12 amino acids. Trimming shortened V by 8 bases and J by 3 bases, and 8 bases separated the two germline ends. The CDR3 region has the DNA TGTGCCAGTGGCCCGGACAATCAGCCCCAGCATTTT. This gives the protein CASGPDNQPQHF.

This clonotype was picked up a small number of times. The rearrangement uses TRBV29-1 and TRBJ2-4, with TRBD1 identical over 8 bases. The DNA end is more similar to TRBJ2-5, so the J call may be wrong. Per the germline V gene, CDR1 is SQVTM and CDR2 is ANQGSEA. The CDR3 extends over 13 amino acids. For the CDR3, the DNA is TGCAGCGTTGAGGGCAGGGGGCGAGAGACCCAGTACTTC. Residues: CSVEGRGRETQYF.

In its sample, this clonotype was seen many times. The CDR3 DNA sequence: TGTGCCACCAGCACCGACAGTACAACTGCAACTAATGAAAAACTGTTTTTT. This encodes CATSTDSTTATNEKLFF. The rearrangement uses TRBV15 and TRBJ1-4; the D gene is possibly TRBD1 (5 bases). The CDR3 is 17 amino acids. Per the germline V gene, CDR1 is LNHNV and CDR2 is YYDKDF (reference sequence). Trimming cost V 4 bases and J 0 bases, with 15 bases left between them.

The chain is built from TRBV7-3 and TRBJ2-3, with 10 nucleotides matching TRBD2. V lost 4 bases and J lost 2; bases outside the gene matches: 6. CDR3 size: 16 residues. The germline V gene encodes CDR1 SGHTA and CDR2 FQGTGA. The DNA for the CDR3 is TGTGCCAGCAGCTCCCCGGGACTAGCGCCCACAGATACGCAGTATTTT. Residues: CASSSPGLAPTDTQYF.

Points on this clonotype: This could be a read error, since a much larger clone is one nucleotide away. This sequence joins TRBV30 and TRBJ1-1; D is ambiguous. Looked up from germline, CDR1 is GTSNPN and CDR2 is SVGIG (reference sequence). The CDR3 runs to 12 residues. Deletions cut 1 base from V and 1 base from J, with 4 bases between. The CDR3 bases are TGTGCCTGGAGTGCTGCGAACACTGAAGCTTTCTTT. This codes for CAWSAANTEAFF.

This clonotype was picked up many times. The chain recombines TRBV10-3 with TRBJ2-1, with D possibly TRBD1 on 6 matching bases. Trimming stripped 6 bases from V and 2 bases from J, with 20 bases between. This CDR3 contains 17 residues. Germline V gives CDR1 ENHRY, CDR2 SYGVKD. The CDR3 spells CAISEPQGPGPYNEQFF. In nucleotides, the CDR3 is TGTGCCATCAGCGAACCCCAGGGGCCAGGGCCCTACAATGAGCAGTTCTTC.

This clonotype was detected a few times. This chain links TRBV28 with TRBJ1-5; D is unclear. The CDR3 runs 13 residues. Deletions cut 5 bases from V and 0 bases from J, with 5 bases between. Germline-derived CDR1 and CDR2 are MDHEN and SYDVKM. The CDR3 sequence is CASSTVSNQPQHF. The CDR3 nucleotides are TGTGCCAGCAGTACCGTTAGCAATCAGCCCCAGCATTTT.

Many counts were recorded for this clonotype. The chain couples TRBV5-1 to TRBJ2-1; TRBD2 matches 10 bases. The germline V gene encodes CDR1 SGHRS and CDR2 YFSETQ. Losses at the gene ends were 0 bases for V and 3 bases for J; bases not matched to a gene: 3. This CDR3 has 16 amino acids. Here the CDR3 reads CASSLDVAGGYNEQFF. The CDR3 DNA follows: TGCGCCAGCAGCTTGGATGTAGCGGGGGGCTACAATGAGCAGTTCTTC.

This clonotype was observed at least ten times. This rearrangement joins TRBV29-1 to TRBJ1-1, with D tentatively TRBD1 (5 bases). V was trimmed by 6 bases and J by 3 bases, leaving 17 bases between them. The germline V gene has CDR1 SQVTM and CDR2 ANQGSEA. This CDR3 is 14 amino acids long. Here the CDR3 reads CSVLGSRGYTEAFF. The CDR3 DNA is TGCAGCGTCCTAGGTAGTAGGGGTTACACTGAAGCTTTCTTT.

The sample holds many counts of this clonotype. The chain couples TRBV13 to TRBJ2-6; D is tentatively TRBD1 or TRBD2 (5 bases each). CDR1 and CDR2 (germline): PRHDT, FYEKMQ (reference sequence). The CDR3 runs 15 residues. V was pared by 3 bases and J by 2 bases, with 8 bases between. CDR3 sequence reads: CASSFRDPGANVLTF. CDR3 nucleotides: TGTGCCAGCAGCTTTCGGGACCCTGGGGCCAACGTCCTGACTTTC.

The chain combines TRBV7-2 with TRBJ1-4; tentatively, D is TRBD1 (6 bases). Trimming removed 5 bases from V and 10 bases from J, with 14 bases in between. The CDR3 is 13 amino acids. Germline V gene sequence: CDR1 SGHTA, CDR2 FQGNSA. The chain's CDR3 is CASSPRGQLKLFF. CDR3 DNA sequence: TGTGCCAGCAGCCCCAGAGGACAGCTAAAACTGTTTTTT. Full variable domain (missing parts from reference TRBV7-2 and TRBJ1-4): GAGVSQSPSNKVTEKGKDVELRCDPISGHTALYWYRQSLGQGLEFLIYFQGNSAPDKSGLPSDRFSAERTGGSVSTLTIQRTQQEDSAVYLCASSPRGQLKLFFGSGTQLSVL.

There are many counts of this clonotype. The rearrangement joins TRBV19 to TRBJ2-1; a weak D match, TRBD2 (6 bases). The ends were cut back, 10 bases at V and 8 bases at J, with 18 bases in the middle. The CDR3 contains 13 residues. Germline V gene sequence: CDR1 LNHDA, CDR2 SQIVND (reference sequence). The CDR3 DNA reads TGTGCCACAAGGAGGGGCGCGGTCGATGAGCAGTTCTTC. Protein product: CATRRGAVDEQFF.